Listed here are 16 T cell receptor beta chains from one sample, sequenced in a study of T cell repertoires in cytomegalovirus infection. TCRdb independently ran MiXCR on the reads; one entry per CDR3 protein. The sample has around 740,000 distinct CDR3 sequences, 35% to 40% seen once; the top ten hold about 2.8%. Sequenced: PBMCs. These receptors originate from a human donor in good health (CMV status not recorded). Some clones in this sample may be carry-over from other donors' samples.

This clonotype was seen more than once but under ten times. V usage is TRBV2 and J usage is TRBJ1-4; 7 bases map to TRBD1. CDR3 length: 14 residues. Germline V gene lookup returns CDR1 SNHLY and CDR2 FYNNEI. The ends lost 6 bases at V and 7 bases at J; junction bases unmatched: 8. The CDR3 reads CASSPQGKGEKLFF. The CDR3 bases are TGTGCCAGCAGCCCACAGGGGAAGGGTGAAAAACTGTTTTTT.

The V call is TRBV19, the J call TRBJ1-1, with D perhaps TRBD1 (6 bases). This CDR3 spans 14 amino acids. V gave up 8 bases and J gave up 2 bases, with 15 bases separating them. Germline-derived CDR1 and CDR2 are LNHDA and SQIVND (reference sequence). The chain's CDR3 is CASFPGTLNTEAFF. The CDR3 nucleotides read TGTGCCAGTTTTCCCGGGACACTTAACACTGAAGCTTTCTTT.

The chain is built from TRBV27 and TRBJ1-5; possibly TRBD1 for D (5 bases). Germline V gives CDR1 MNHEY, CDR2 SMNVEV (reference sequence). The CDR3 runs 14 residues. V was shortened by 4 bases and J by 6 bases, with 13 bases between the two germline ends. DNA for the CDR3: TGTGCCAGCAGTTGGGGGGGTTTGGGTCAGCCCCAGCATTTT. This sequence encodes CASSWGGLGQPQHF.

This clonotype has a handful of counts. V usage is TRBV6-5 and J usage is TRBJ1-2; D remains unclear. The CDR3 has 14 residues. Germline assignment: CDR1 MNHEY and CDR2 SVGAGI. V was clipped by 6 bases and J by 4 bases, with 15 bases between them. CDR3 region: CASRPFGGFYGYTF. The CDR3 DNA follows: TGTGCCAGCAGGCCCTTTGGAGGGTTCTATGGCTACACCTTC.

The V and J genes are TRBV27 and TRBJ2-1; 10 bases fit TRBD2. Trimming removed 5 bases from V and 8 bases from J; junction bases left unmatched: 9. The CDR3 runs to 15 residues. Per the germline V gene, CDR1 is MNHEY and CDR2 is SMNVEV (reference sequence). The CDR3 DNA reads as TGTGCCAGCAGTCCCATCAGAAGCGGGAGGGATGAGCAGTTCTTC. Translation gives CASSPIRSGRDEQFF.

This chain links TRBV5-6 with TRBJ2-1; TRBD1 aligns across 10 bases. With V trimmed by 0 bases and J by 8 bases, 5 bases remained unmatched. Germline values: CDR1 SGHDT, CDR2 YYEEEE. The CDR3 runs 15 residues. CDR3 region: CASSLVGQGVDEQFF. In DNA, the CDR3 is TGTGCCAGCAGCTTGGTCGGACAGGGGGTCGATGAGCAGTTCTTC.

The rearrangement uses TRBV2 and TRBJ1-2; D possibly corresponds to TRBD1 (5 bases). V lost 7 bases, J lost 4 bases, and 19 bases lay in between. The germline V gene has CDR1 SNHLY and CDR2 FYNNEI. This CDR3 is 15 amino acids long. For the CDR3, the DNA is TGTGCCAGCAAAGGTGGGGAATGGCAGGGCTATGGCTACACCTTC. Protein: CASKGGEWQGYGYTF.

In DNA form, the CDR3 reads TGTGCCAGCAGTAGGGGGGGGTTCCCTAATGAAAAACTGTTTTTT. Amino acid sequence: CASSRGGFPNEKLFF. The chain couples TRBV6-5 to TRBJ1-4, with D possibly matching TRBD1 (6 bases). The CDR3 contains 15 residues. Germline assignment: CDR1 MNHEY and CDR2 SVGAGI. The germline V and J ends were trimmed by 5 bases and 3 bases, with 13 bases remaining between them.

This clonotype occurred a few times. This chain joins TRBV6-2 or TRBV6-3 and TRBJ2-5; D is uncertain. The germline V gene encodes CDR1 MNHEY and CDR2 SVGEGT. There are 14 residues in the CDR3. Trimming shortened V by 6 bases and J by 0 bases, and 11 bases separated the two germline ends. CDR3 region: CASRVEGYQETQYF. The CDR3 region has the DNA TGTGCCAGCAGGGTCGAAGGCTACCAAGAGACCCAGTACTTC.

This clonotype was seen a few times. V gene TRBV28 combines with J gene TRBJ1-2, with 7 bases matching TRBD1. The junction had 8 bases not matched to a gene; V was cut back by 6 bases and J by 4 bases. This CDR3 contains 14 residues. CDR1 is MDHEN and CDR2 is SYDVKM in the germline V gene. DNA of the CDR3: TGTGCCAGCAGGCAACAGGGGCCGACCTATGGCTACACCTTC. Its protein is CASRQQGPTYGYTF.

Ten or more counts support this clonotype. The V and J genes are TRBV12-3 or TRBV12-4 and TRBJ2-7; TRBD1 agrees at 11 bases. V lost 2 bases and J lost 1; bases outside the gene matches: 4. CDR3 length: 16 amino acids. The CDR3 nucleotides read TGTGCCAGCAGTTTAACCGGGACAGGGGGATCCTACGAGCAGTACTTC. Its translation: CASSLTGTGGSYEQYF.

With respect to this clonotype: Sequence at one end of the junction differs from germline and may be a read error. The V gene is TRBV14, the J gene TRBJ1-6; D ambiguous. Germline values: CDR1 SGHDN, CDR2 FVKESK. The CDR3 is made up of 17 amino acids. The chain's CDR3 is CASSQVGWRLENSPLPF. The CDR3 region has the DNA TGTGCCAGCAGCCAAGTGGGGTGGAGGCTTGAGAATTCACCCCTCCCCTTT.

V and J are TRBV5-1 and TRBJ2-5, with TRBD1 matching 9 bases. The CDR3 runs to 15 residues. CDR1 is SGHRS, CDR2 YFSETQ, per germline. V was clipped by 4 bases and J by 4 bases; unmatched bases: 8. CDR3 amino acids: CASSIGDRDVETQYF. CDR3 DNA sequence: TGCGCCAGCAGCATCGGGGACAGGGATGTAGAGACCCAGTACTTC.

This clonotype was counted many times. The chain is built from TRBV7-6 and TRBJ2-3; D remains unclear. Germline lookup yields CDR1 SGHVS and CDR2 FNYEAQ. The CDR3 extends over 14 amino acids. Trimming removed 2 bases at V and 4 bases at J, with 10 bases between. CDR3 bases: TGTGCCAGCAGCTTAAATGCTGAGTCAGATACGCAGTATTTT. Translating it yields CASSLNAESDTQYF.

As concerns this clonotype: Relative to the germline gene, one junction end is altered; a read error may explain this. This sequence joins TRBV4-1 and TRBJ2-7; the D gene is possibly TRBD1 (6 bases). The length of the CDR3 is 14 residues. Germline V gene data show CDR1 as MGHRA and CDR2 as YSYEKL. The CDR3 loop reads CASKSSTGRYEQYF. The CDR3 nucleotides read TGTGCCAGCAAAAGCTCGACAGGAAGGTACGAGCAGTACTTC.

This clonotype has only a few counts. The CDR3 DNA sequence: TGTGCCAGCAGCTTCCGGCGGGCCCTCTACAATGAGCAGTTCTTC. Its protein product is CASSFRRALYNEQFF. V and J are TRBV7-2 and TRBJ2-1, with a possible D match to TRBD2 (5 bases). Trimming left V 3 bases short and J 3 bases short, with 12 bases between. CDR1 is SGHTA and CDR2 is FQGNSA in the germline V gene. The CDR3 length is 15 residues.